What follows describes a single T cell receptor (beta chain). Germline CDR1 and CDR2: SGHVS and FQNEAQ. The V end lost 0 bases, the J end lost 5 bases, and 11 bases lay between the germline ends. The CDR3 sequence is 16 residues long. Original analysis: For nucleated cells, counts were estimated from reference gene primer amplification. The data were produced by immunoSEQ multiplex PCR, yet TCRdb's version contains in-frame clones alone and is incomplete. That table supplies the V and J calls and clone size; D and trimming were determined from the DNA. The repertoire holds about 80,000 clones, with over 75% as singletons. This record comes from a study of blood T cell repertoires in COVID-19. As for the study in general: Samples of COVID-19 (acute and convalescent) were obtained from the United States, Italy and Spain. T cells, B-cell-depleted T cells, or PBMCs provided the cDNA or gDNA that served as material.

The chain has TRBV7-8 and TRBJ1-6; tentatively, D is TRBD1 (5 bases). The TCR comes from a man older than 75 with acute or convalescent COVID-19. Source material: peripheral blood. The CDR3 region has the DNA TGTGCCAGCAGCTTAGCGGGGGGACGTAATAATTCACCCCTCCACTTT. Protein: CASSLAGGRNNSPLHF.